This entry is about one T cell receptor (beta chain). Antigen: not known. This sample was taken from a study of CD8 T cells in Susac syndrome. Study-level findings and limits: The authors acknowledged that their TCR sequencing and HLA analysis involved a relatively small number of individuals.

With V trimmed by 7 bases and J by 0 bases, 8 bases remained unmatched. This CDR3 spans 15 amino acids. Germline CDR1 is SQVTM and CDR2 is ANQGSEA. About 0.5 to 1 ug RNA was reverse transcribed with random hexamers. The immunoSEQ assay covered 54 Vbeta and 13 Jbeta segments for CDR3. TCRdb re-analysed the immunoSEQ multiplex PCR reads in MiXCR, keeping a single row per CDR3 protein. The repertoire holds roughly 130,000 distinct CDR3 sequences, with 90% to 95% as singletons. TCR beta sequences were obtained from blood CD8+ and CD4+ T cells. The gene calls are TRBV29-1 and TRBJ2-2; 7 positions agree with TRBD1. The TCR comes from a human donor in good health. Input material: CD4+ T cells from PBMCs. This chain's CDR3 is CSARTGTANTGELFF. The CDR3 DNA reads TGCAGCGCCCGTACCGGGACAGCGAACACCGGGGAGCTGTTTTTT.